Below, one T cell receptor (beta chain) is given with its context. Its specificity is not known. Germline-derived CDR1 and CDR2 are SGHRS and YFSETQ. V lost 3 bases and J lost 2; bases outside the gene matches: 7. The CDR3 runs 16 residues. This entry comes from a study of T cell responses to AZD1222 COVID-19 vaccine. Study-wide context: Some second doses came at about 4 weeks and others at about 12 weeks; these were pooled. Study outcomes and limitations: Two AZD1222 doses significantly raised spike-specific TCR breadth and depth over controls.

Assay: immunoSEQ multiplex PCR; the TCRdb copy retains only in-frame clones and omits some. The sample carries fewer than 130,000 clones, about nine tenths recorded once. Sequenced material: peripheral blood, taken on day 0 of AZD1222 vaccination. The chain is built from TRBV5-1 and TRBJ2-5; the match to TRBD2 covers 10 bases. This receptor was identified in an adult in good health. CDR3 sequence: CASSSGTSEIQETQYF. The CDR3 nucleotides are TGCGCCAGCAGCTCCGGGACTAGCGAAATTCAAGAGACCCAGTACTTC.